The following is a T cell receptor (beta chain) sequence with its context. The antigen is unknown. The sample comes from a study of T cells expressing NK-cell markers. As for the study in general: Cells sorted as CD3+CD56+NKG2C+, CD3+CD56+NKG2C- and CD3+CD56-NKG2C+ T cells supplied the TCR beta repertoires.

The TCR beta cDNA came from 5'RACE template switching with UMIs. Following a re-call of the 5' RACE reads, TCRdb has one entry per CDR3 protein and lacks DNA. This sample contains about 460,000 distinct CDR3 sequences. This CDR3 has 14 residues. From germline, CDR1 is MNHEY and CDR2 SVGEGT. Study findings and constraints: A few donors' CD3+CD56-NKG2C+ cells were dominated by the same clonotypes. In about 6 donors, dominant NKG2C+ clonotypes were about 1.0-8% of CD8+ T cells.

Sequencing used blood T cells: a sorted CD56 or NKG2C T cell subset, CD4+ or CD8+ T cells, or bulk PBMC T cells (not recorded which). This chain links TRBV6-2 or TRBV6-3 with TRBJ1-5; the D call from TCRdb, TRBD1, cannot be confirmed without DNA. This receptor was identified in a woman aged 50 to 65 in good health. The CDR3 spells CASSYLGANQPQHF.